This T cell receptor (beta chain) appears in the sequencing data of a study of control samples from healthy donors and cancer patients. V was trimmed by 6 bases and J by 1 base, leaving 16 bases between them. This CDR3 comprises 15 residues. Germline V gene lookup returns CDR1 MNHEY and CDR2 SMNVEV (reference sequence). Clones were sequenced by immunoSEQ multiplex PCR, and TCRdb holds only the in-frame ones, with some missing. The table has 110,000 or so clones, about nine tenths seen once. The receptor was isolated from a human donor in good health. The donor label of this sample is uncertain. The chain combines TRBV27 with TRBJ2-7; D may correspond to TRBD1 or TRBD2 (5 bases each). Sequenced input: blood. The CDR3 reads CASRESGTDSYEQYV. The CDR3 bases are TGTGCCAGCAGAGAATCCGGGACGGATTCCTACGAGCAGTACGTC.